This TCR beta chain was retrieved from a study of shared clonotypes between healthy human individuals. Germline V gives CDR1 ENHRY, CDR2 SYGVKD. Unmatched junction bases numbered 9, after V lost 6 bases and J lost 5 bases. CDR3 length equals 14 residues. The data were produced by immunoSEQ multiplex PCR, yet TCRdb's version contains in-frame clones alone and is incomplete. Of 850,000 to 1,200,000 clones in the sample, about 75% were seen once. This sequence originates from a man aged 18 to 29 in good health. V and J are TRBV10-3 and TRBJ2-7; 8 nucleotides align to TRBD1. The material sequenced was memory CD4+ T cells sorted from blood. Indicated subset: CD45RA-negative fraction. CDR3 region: CAIRGTGSPDEQYF. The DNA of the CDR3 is TGTGCCATCAGGGGGACAGGCTCCCCAGACGAGCAGTACTTC.